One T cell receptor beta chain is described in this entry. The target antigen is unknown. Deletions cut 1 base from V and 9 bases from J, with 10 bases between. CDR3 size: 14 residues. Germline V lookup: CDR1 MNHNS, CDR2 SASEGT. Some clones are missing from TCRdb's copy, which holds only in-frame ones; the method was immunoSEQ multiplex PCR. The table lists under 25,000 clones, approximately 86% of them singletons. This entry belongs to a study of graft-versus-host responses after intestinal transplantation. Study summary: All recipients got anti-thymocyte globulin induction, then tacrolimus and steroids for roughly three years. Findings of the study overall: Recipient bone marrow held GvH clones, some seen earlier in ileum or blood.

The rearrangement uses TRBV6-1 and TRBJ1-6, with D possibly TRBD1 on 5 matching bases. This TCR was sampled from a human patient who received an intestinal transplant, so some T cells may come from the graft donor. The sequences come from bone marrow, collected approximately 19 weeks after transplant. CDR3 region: CASSEGGGGSPLHF. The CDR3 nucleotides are TGTGCCAGCAGTGAAGGGGGGGGTGGTTCACCCCTCCACTTT.